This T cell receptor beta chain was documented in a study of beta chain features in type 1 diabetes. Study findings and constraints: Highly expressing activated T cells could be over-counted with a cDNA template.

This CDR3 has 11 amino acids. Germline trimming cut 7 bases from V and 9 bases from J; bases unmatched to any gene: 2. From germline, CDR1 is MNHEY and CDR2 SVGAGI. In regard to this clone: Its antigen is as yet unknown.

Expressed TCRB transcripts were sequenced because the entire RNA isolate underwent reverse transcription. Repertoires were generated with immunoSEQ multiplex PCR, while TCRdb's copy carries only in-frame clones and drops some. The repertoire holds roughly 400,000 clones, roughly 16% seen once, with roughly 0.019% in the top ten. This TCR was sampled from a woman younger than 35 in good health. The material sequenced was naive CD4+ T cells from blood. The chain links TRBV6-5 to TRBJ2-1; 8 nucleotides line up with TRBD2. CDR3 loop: CASNAGGEQFF. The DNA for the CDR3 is TGTGCCAGCAACGCGGGGGGTGAGCAGTTCTTC.